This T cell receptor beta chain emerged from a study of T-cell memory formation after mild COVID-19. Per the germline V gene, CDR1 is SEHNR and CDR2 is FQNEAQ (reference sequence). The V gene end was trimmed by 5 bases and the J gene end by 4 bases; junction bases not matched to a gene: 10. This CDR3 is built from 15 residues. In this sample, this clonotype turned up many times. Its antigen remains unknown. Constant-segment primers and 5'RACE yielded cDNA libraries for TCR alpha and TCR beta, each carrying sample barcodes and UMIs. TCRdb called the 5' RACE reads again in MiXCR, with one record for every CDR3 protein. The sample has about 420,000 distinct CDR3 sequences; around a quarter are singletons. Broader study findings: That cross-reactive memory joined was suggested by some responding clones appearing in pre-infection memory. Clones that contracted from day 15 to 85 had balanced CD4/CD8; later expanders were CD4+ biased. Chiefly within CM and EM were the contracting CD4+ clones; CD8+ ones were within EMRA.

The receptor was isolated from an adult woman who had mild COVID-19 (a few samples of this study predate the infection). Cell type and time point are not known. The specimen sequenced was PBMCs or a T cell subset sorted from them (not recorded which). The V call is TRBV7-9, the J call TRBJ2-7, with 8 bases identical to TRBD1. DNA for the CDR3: TGTGCCAGCAGCCCTACTGACAGGGGTCCTTACGAGCAGTACTTC. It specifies CASSPTDRGPYEQYF.